A selection of T cell receptor beta chains follows, all from one sample in a study of T cell clones after liver transplantation. Sequenced by immunoSEQ multiplex PCR; TCRdb stores in-frame clones only, minus some. This table holds tens of thousands of clones, 60% to 80% found once. Sequencing was performed on CD4+ T cells from blood, taken at the 22-month timepoint. These TCRs come from a human patient who received a liver transplant. The graft donor may account for some of the T cells. CDR3s include the opening cysteine and the closing phenylalanine or tryptophan. Each record gives: V gene, J gene, CDR3 protein.

v_gene: TRBV14; j_gene: TRBJ2-3; CDR3aa: CASSARQAGTDTQYF
v_gene: TRBV7-9; j_gene: TRBJ1-1; CDR3aa: CASSQSGRGIWATEAFF
v_gene: TRBV6-6; j_gene: TRBJ1-5; CDR3aa: CASSVTGQSNQPQHF
v_gene: TRBV28; j_gene: TRBJ1-6; CDR3aa: CATNTGLNNSPLHF
v_gene: TRBV5-4; j_gene: TRBJ2-5; CDR3aa: CASSKDRGQETQYF
v_gene: TRBV11-2; j_gene: TRBJ1-4; CDR3aa: CASSLARDRVLEKLFF
v_gene: TRBV14; j_gene: TRBJ2-4; CDR3aa: CASSQDSARAQNIQYF
v_gene: TRBV7-2; j_gene: TRBJ1-1; CDR3aa: CATRRDNTEAFF
v_gene: TRBV9; j_gene: TRBJ2-7; CDR3aa: CASSVIGGLPYEQYF
v_gene: TRBV7-9; j_gene: TRBJ2-7; CDR3aa: CASSVNYEQYF
v_gene: TRBV28; j_gene: TRBJ2-2; CDR3aa: CASTLGQAFTGELFF
v_gene: TRBV30; j_gene: TRBJ1-1; CDR3aa: CAWSVLGVGVNTEAFF
v_gene: TRBV2; j_gene: TRBJ2-7; CDR3aa: CASSQTGQGDEQYF
v_gene: TRBV29-1; j_gene: TRBJ1-4; CDR3aa: CSVGPPGEKLFF
v_gene: TRBV5-4; j_gene: TRBJ2-1; CDR3aa: CASSLAPGASSYNEQFF
v_gene: TRBV15; j_gene: TRBJ2-7; CDR3aa: CATSRDLVRGGPIEQYF
v_gene: TRBV5-4; j_gene: TRBJ2-2; CDR3aa: CASSIRTSLLTGELFF
v_gene: TRBV28; j_gene: TRBJ2-1; CDR3aa: CASSFLQGFHEQFF
v_gene: TRBV6-6; j_gene: TRBJ1-4; CDR3aa: CASSYSGVGKLFF
v_gene: TRBV2; j_gene: TRBJ1-3; CDR3aa: CASRGWQGPNTIYF
v_gene: TRBV2; j_gene: TRBJ1-5; CDR3aa: CASSIRSSNQPQHF
v_gene: TRBV19; j_gene: TRBJ1-5; CDR3aa: CASSTLQGISNQPQHF
v_gene: TRBV4-2; j_gene: TRBJ1-4; CDR3aa: CASSQEIGTGDEKLFF
v_gene: TRBV28; j_gene: TRBJ2-7; CDR3aa: CASSPSPEGRYEQYF
v_gene: TRBV10-3; j_gene: TRBJ2-7; CDR3aa: CAISGTAYEQYF
v_gene: TRBV6-1; j_gene: TRBJ1-3; CDR3aa: CASVPGYSGNTIYF
v_gene: TRBV9; j_gene: TRBJ2-7; CDR3aa: CASSFSGNHEQYF
v_gene: TRBV19; j_gene: TRBJ1-1; CDR3aa: CASSWGTGTEAFF
v_gene: TRBV5-1; j_gene: TRBJ2-1; CDR3aa: CASKQEVSDFYNEQFF
v_gene: TRBV30; j_gene: TRBJ2-1; CDR3aa: CAWSVYITLRSSSTYNEQFF
v_gene: TRBV7-3; j_gene: TRBJ2-2; CDR3aa: CASSFQGLETGELFF